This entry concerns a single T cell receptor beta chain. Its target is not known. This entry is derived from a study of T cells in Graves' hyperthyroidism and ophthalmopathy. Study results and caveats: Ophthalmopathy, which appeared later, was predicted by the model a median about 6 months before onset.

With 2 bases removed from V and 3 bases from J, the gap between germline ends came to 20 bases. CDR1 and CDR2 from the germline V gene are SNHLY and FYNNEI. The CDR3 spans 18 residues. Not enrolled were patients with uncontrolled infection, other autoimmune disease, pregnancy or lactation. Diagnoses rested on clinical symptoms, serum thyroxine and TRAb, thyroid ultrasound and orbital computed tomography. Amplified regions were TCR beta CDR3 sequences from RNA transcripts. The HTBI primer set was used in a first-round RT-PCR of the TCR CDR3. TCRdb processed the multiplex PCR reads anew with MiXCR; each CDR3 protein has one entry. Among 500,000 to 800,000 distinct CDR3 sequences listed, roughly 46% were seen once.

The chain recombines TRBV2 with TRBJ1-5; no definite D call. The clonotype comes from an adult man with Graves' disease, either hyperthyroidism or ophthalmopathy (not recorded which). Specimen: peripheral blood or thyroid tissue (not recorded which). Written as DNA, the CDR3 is TGTGCCAGCAGTGAACCCCCTCAATCCCAAGGAAACAATCAGCCCCAGCATTTT. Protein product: CASSEPPQSQGNNQPQHF.